This T cell receptor (beta chain) derives from a study of control samples from healthy donors and cancer patients. CDR3 size: 15 residues. With 0 bases removed from V and 2 bases from J, the gap between germline ends came to 11 bases. Germline assignment: CDR1 LGHDT and CDR2 YNNKEL (reference sequence). TCRdb's copy holds only in-frame clones and misses some; the assay was immunoSEQ multiplex PCR. The sample yields 150,000 or so clones, 93% seen once. The specimen was blood. The rearrangement joins TRBV3-1 (or the pseudogene TRBV3-2) to TRBJ2-7, with D hard to call. The TCR was taken from a man aged 18 to 29 in good health. The CDR3 loop reads CASSQEAQVTYEQYF. Written as DNA, the CDR3 is TGTGCCAGCAGCCAAGAGGCACAAGTAACCTACGAGCAGTACTTC.